The T cell receptor beta chain under discussion was sequenced for a study of CD8 T cells in ankylosing spondylitis. TCRdb reprocessed the 5' RACE reads via MiXCR and lists one record per CDR3 protein. The sample has approximately 550,000 distinct CDR3 sequences; about 12% are singletons. The CDR3 runs 14 residues. The germline V gene encodes CDR1 SGHDN and CDR2 FVKESK. V lost 1 base, J lost 4 bases, and 11 bases lay in between. This clonotype has a handful of counts. Its cognate antigen is unknown. Findings and caveats of the study: Ankylosing spondylitis blood seemed to carry a telltale TCR beta motif made of roughly eight highly homologous variants.

The specimen sequenced was blood, either unsorted or a sorted T cell fraction (not recorded which). The chain links TRBV14 to TRBJ2-7; no clear D gene. This sequence was found in a male donor with ankylosing spondylitis. The CDR3 DNA reads TGTGCCAGCAGCCAAGGGGCGTGGTCGTACGAGCAGTACTTC. Amino acid sequence: CASSQGAWSYEQYF.